This T cell receptor beta chain comes out of a study of CD8+CD57+ T cells in acquired aplastic anemia. Study-level information: CD4+ and CD8+ cells, once sorted, gave DNA averaging roughly 3.2 ug. Broader study findings: Patients and controls shared twenty-nine CD8+ CDR3 sequences. Levels of CD8+ Simpson's diversity were not significantly distinct in patients versus controls.

The CDR3 contains 12 residues. CDR1 is ENHRY and CDR2 is SYGVKD in the germline V gene. Genomic DNA templated the TCR beta VDJ and CDR3 profiling. TCRdb used MiXCR to reprocess the reads, holding one entry per CDR3 protein. The sample lists 90,000 to 130,000 distinct CDR3 sequences; under 60% were seen once. Of note for this clonotype: Its antigen is undetermined. The germline gene is not matched at one end of the junction; a read error may be the cause.

The source of this sequence is a human donor in good health, serving as a control. Sequenced material: sorted CD4+, CD8+, or CD8+CD57+ T cells (not recorded which) from PBMCs. The genes are TRBV10-3 and TRBJ2-7; maybe TRBD1 (6 bases). CDR3 residues: CAIRGASYERYF. The CDR3 DNA follows: TGTGCCATCAGGGGGGCCTCCTACGAGCGGTACTTC.